This record looks at one TCR beta chain sequence and its context. This clone's antigen is unknown. Nothing much larger sits one base from this clone, and base qualities are not available. The immunoSEQ Assay, a bias-controlled multiplex PCR, was used to amplify TCRbeta CDR3 regions from genomic DNA. The paper's data handling went like this. Within the assay, amplification of reference gene primers was used to estimate how many nucleated cells each sample contained. Sequence reads were collapsed and filtered to measure the absolute abundance of every unique TCRbeta CDR3 rearrangement. Productive Simpson clonality was computed per sample as the square root of Simpson's diversity index over productive rearrangements. The immuneACCESS repertoire file appears here via TCRdb, limited to in-frame rearrangements. These files lack a portion of the clones; in checked studies, under half of the deficit traces to unresolved V genes, and the cause of the others is not known. The V and J calls and clone size are taken from that table; D and trimming were inferred from the DNA. This sample is represented by 220,000 or so clones; roughly 83% of them were singletons. Together, the top ten hold 1.3% of the sample.

The record originates from a study of blood T cell repertoires in COVID-19 (dated by TCRdb to about 2020). Turning to the overall study: The collaborator samples originated in the United States, Italy and Spain and spanned the acute and convalescent phases of COVID-19. Deeply sampled blood TCRbeta repertoires from subjects exposed to, actively infected with, or recovered from COVID-19 were included in the dataset. The samples were drawn from the first 160 participants of the ongoing ImmuneRACE study and from under 1,500 subjects provided by 6 global collaborators. A freely available public database, intended as a resource for researchers studying the immune response to SARS-CoV-2, is where the repertoires were released. The prospective study material was composed of cDNA or gDNA derived from T cells, B-cell-depleted T cells, or PBMCs. Sample metadata almost always included a de-identified subject ID, COVID-19 status, age in years and sex. Where HLA class I and class II types were available, the types were taken from metadata supplied by the sample provider, not from assay-based typing.

On the study overall, not on this receptor specifically: Clinical and demographic metadata were provided uncurated, with the amount varying by source and participant.

The germline V end is reduced by 4 bases and the J end by 5 bases; junction bases left unmatched: 7. CDR3 length: 15 amino acids, cysteine to phenylalanine. Just CDR3 DNA is preserved here, 45 bases in frame from base 1. The germline V gene supplies CDR1 SQVTM and CDR2 ANQGSEA. In the prospective study, participants were 18 to 89 years old, resided in about two dozen geographic areas of the United States, and were enrolled through a virtual design. In the prospective study, cohorts were assigned on the basis of participant-reported clinical history obtained from a screening survey and a study questionnaire. In the prospective study, whole blood, serum and a nasopharyngeal or oropharyngeal swab were collected from each participant by mobile phlebotomists. Prospective study participants could optionally give additional blood draws and questionnaires over an approximately 2-month period. Blood samples from the prospective study were shipped frozen or at room temperature prior to DNA extraction.

This receptor was obtained from a woman aged 40 to 55 with acute COVID-19. The rearranged segments are TRBV29-1 and TRBJ1-5; 11 junctional bases match TRBD1. The specimen sequenced was PBMCs or T cells enriched from blood (not recorded which). The CDR3 here reads CSVAFGTGGDQPQHF. The nucleotide sequence is TGCAGCGTTGCTTTCGGGACAGGGGGGGATCAGCCCCAGCATTTT.